This T cell receptor (beta chain) is from a study of CD8 T cells in Susac syndrome. RNA amounts of about 0.45 to 1 ug underwent reverse transcription with random hexamers. Using its own MiXCR run on the immunoSEQ multiplex PCR reads, TCRdb lists one record per CDR3 protein. The sample carries about 150,000 distinct CDR3 sequences, 90% to 95% recorded once. Germline lookup yields CDR1 DFQATT and CDR2 SNEGSKA (reference sequence). V trimming: 6 bases; J trimming: 3 bases; junction bases outside the gene matches: 7. The CDR3 runs 13 residues. V usage is TRBV20-1 and J usage is TRBJ2-5, with TRBD2 matching 7 bases. The sequenced sample consisted of CD8+ T cells from PBMCs. The sequence was collected from a human donor with multiple sclerosis. The CDR3 region has the DNA TGCAGTGCGCGAGGGAGGGGAGAAGAGACCCAGTACTTC. Protein: CSARGRGEETQYF.